These 22 T cell receptor beta chains came from one sample sequenced in a study of post-analysis software for immune sequencing data. Study outcomes and limitations: TRBV5-6, TRBV5-1 and TRBV20-1 belonged to a set of a handful of TRBV segments that were more frequent in patients than controls.

These receptors have no identified antigens. TCR beta cDNA libraries included unique molecular identifiers. TCRdb reanalysed the PCR reads using MiXCR and keeps one entry per CDR3 protein. The sample lists some 690,000 distinct CDR3 sequences, approximately 30% occurring once. Sequences were obtained from blood. Receptor source: a girl aged 5-17 years with multiple sclerosis.

This clonotype occurred a few times. The V and J genes are TRBV25-1 and TRBJ2-7; D might be TRBD2 (6 bases). Trimming pared 7 bases from V and 5 bases from J, leaving 18 bases between. Germline loops: CDR1 MGHDK, CDR2 SYGVNS. The CDR3 totals 14 residues. CDR3 sequence: CASTVGGGLHEQYF. CDR3 in DNA: TGTGCCAGCACTGTTGGTGGGGGACTCCACGAGCAGTACTTC.

This clonotype appeared a few times. V and J are TRBV20-1 and TRBJ1-2; D unresolved. V was shortened by 2 bases and J by 7 bases, with 8 bases between the two germline ends. CDR1 is DFQATT, CDR2 SNEGSKA, per germline (reference sequence). CDR3 length: 11 amino acids. The CDR3 sequence: CSARSQAGYTF. The DNA for the CDR3 is TGCAGTGCTAGATCCCAGGCTGGCTACACCTTC.

This sequence joins TRBV20-1 and TRBJ1-5, with D possibly matching TRBD1 (5 bases). The length of the CDR3 is 12 residues. The V end lost 7 bases, the J end lost 6 bases, and 13 bases lay between the germline ends. Germline CDR1 DFQATT, CDR2 SNEGSKA (reference sequence). CDR3 protein: CSVRRGGQPQHF. CDR3 sequence (DNA): TGCAGTGTCAGGAGGGGCGGTCAGCCCCAGCATTTT.

The chain employs TRBV2 and TRBJ2-5, with a possible D match to TRBD2 (6 bases). CDR1 and CDR2 (germline): SNHLY, FYNNEI. The CDR3 contains 15 residues. Trimming removed 5 bases at V and 5 bases at J, with 18 bases between. The CDR3 DNA sequence: TGTGCCAGCAGTTTCTCGGAGGGGCCGGCGGAGACCCAGTACTTC. It encodes CASSFSEGPAETQYF.

This clonotype was seen a handful of times. This chain connects TRBV9 to TRBJ2-7; D unclear. V gave up 0 bases and J gave up 3 bases, with 19 bases separating them. Germline lookup yields CDR1 SGDLS and CDR2 YYNGEE. This CDR3 is 17 amino acids long. In DNA form, the CDR3 reads TGTGCCAGCAGCGTAGACGGTGAGGCAAGGAAACACTACGAGCAGTACTTC. Translation: CASSVDGEARKHYEQYF.

This clonotype showed up just once. The genes are TRBV6-6 and TRBJ2-3; 8 bases agree with TRBD2. The CDR3 covers 15 residues. CDR1 is MNHNY and CDR2 is SVGAGI in the germline V gene (reference sequence). V gave up 2 bases and J gave up 7 bases; unmatched junction bases: 8. The CDR3, as DNA: TGTGCCAGCAGTTACACAACGGGGGGGCCGAATACGCAGTATTTT. It is translated as CASSYTTGGPNTQYF.

This clonotype was observed a few times. The chain combines TRBV2 with TRBJ2-5; 8 bases fit TRBD2. V trimming: 11 bases; J trimming: 7 bases; junction bases outside the gene matches: 12. Germline loops: CDR1 SNHLY, CDR2 FYNNEI. CDR3 length: 13 residues. CDR3 DNA: TGTGCCGCTCAAGCGGGGGCCCCAGGGACCCAGTACTTC. This gives the protein CAAQAGAPGTQYF.

This clonotype was counted between two and nine times. The CDR3 DNA reads as TGCAGTGCTAGTAGGCAGGGCAGGGGTCAGCCCCAGCATTTT. This encodes CSASRQGRGQPQHF. The J gene is TRBJ1-5, the V gene TRBV20-1, with TRBD1 as a possible D gene (6 bases). The V end was cut by 3 bases, the J end by 6 bases, with 15 bases between. Germline V gene lookup returns CDR1 DFQATT and CDR2 SNEGSKA (reference sequence). This CDR3 has 14 residues.

This clonotype was detected many times. V usage is TRBV6-5 and J usage is TRBJ2-1, with 7 positions matching TRBD2. Germline V lookup: CDR1 MNHEY, CDR2 SVGAGI. V was clipped by 5 bases and J by 8 bases; unmatched bases: 6. This CDR3 region has 13 residues. CDR3 sequence reads: CASSLLARDEQFF. CDR3 in DNA: TGTGCCAGCAGTCTACTAGCGCGAGATGAGCAGTTCTTC.

This chain joins TRBV4-1 and TRBJ2-7; tentatively, D is TRBD2 (6 bases). The length of the CDR3 is 15 residues. From germline, CDR1 is MGHRA and CDR2 YSYEKL. V dropped 3 bases and J dropped 2 bases, with 14 bases sitting between them. The CDR3 protein is CASSHPGLDPYEQYF. The CDR3 nucleotides are TGCGCCAGCAGCCACCCGGGACTGGACCCCTACGAGCAGTACTTC.

This clonotype was seen only a few times. V is TRBV6-1 and J is TRBJ2-3; 10 nucleotides align to TRBD2. The CDR3 is made up of 16 amino acids. The V segment lost 6 bases and the J segment 0 bases; nucleotides outside the gene matches: 6. In germline, CDR1 is MNHNS, CDR2 SASEGT. This CDR3 is CASSPTSGASTDTQYF. CDR3 bases: TGTGCCAGCAGCCCTACTAGCGGGGCAAGCACAGATACGCAGTATTTT.

V gene TRBV29-1 combines with J gene TRBJ1-4, with D perhaps TRBD1 (5 bases). V was cut by 5 bases and J by 10 bases, with 20 bases left in between. Germline V lookup: CDR1 SQVTM, CDR2 ANQGSEA. The CDR3 has 14 residues. CDR3 amino acids: CSVSTGSTFGKLFF. The CDR3 nucleotides read TGCAGCGTTTCCACAGGATCCACTTTTGGAAAACTGTTTTTT.

This chain joins TRBV11-2 and TRBJ2-2, with 16 bases matching TRBD2. This CDR3 has 19 residues. Germline V gene lookup returns CDR1 SGHAT and CDR2 FQNNGV. Trimming removed 2 bases from V and 0 bases from J; junction bases left unmatched: 3. Written as DNA, the CDR3 is TGTGCCAGCAGCTTACCGGGACTAGCGGGGGGGGCGAACACCGGGGAGCTGTTTTTT. Protein: CASSLPGLAGGANTGELFF.

The chain combines TRBV6-2 or TRBV6-3 with TRBJ2-2; D may be TRBD1 (6 bases). The V end was cut by 8 bases, the J end by 4 bases, with 17 bases between. The germline gives CDR1 MNHEY, CDR2 SVGEGT. The CDR3 loop spans 15 amino acids. The CDR3 region is CASFPSGHSTGELFF. CDR3 in DNA: TGTGCCAGCTTCCCTTCGGGACATAGCACCGGGGAGCTGTTTTTT.

The chain is built from TRBV11-2 and TRBJ1-2; 8 bases map to TRBD1. The V gene's germline CDR1 is SGHAT and CDR2 FQNNGV. This CDR3 spans 16 amino acids. After removal of 0 bases from V and 8 bases from J, the junction contained 11 bases not matched to a gene. CDR3 in amino acids: CASSLDPLGRGRGYTF. The CDR3 nucleotides are TGTGCCAGCAGCTTAGATCCTTTGGGCAGGGGGCGAGGCTACACCTTC.

The chain joins TRBV28 to TRBJ2-3; 9 bases are a match to TRBD2. Germline V gene sequence: CDR1 MDHEN, CDR2 SYDVKM. V gave up 2 bases and J gave up 3 bases; unmatched junction bases: 3. The CDR3 length is 15 residues. The CDR3 DNA is TGTGCCAGCAGTTTAGCGGGAGGGTGGACAGATACGCAGTATTTT. Protein sequence: CASSLAGGWTDTQYF.

The chain combines TRBV24-1 with TRBJ2-3, with 9 positions matching TRBD1. The germline V gene has CDR1 KGHDR and CDR2 SFDVKD. This CDR3 comprises 16 residues. J was trimmed by 4 bases and V by 6 bases; bases with no gene match: 10. The CDR3 nucleotides read TGTGCCACCAGTCCCCATCCGGGACAGGGCGCAGATACGCAGTATTTT. It is translated as CATSPHPGQGADTQYF.

The rearrangement uses TRBV7-9 and TRBJ2-7, with D hard to call. V was clipped by 4 bases and J by 6 bases, with 10 bases between them. CDR1 is SEHNR, CDR2 FQNEAQ, per germline (reference sequence). This CDR3 has 12 amino acids. CDR3 coding DNA: TGTGCCAGCAGCTCGGACGCACCCGAGCAGTACTTC. This translates into CASSSDAPEQYF. Filled out from reference TRBV7-9 and TRBJ2-7, the complete variable domain reads DTGVSQNPRHKITKRGQNVTFRCDPISEHNRLYWYRQTLGQGPEFLTYFQNEAQLEKSRLLSDRFSAERPKGSFSTLEIQRTEQGDSAMYLCASSSDAPEQYFGPGTRLTVT.

This sequence joins TRBV6-2 or TRBV6-3 and TRBJ1-1; D unresolved. Deletions cut 5 bases from V and 5 bases from J, with 24 bases between. This CDR3 contains 17 residues. The germline CDR1 and CDR2 sequences are MNHEY and SVGEGT. CDR3 residues: CASSDGPRWRKGTEAFF. Written as DNA, the CDR3 is TGTGCCAGCAGTGACGGCCCTCGGTGGCGGAAGGGAACTGAAGCTTTCTTT.

In its sample, this clonotype was seen a few times. The rearrangement joins TRBV12-3 or TRBV12-4 to TRBJ2-5; D is uncertain. Near its end, the DNA agrees better with TRBJ2-7, so the J call may be wrong. The CDR3 has 14 residues. CDR3 sequence (DNA): TGTGCCAGCAGTTCGCGGCAGGTCGTCGGCGAGCAGTACTTC. This gives the protein CASSSRQVVGEQYF.

V is TRBV29-1 and J is TRBJ2-6; D gene ambiguous. The CDR3 sequence is 15 residues long. Trimming took 4 bases from V and 0 from J, leaving 10 bases between them. Germline CDR1 reads SQVTM; CDR2 reads ANQGSEA. This CDR3 reads CSVVFVGSGANVLTF. The CDR3 coding sequence is TGCAGCGTTGTGTTTGTGGGCTCTGGGGCCAACGTCCTGACTTTC.

This clonotype has just a few counts. The rearrangement uses TRBV20-1 and TRBJ2-4; D is possibly TRBD1 or TRBD2 (5 bases each). V lost 5 bases and J lost 13, with 24 bases in between. Germline CDR1 and CDR2: DFQATT and SNEGSKA (reference sequence). The length of the CDR3 is 14 residues. This CDR3 reads CSALGVGVTGEQYF. The CDR3, as DNA: TGCAGTGCTTTGGGGGTGGGTGTAACAGGAGAGCAGTACTTC.